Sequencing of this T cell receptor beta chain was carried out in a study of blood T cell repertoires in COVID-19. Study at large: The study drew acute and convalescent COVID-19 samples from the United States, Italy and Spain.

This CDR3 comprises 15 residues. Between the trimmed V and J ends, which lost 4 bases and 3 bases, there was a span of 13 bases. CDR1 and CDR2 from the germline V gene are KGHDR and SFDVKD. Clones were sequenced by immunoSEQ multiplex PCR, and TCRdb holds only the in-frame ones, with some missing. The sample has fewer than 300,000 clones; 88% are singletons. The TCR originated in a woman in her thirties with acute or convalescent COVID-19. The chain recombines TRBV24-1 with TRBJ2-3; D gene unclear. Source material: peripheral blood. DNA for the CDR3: TGTGCCACCAGTGAACACGCACCCGGGACAGATACGCAGTATTTT. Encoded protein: CATSEHAPGTDTQYF.